These 14 T cell receptor beta chains share one sample of origin, sequenced in a study of T cell responses to AZD1222 COVID-19 vaccine. The assay was immunoSEQ multiplex PCR, and TCRdb's table has in-frame clones only and misses some. The sample shows over 100,000 clones, nearly 90% of them seen only once. The specimen was peripheral blood, collected on day 0 of AZD1222 vaccination. These TCRs come from an adult in good health.

V and J are TRBV24-1 and TRBJ2-6, with D unresolved. The CDR3 extends over 18 amino acids. CDR1 is KGHDR and CDR2 is SFDVKD in the germline V gene. Trimming cost V 2 bases and J 2 bases, with 15 bases left between them. CDR3 bases: TGTGCCACCAGTGATTCTGTGACGACCGTCGCTGGGGCCAACGTCCTGACTTTC. Translating gives CATSDSVTTVAGANVLTF.

The V and J genes are TRBV14 and TRBJ2-2, with TRBD1 matching 10 bases. In germline, CDR1 is SGHDN, CDR2 FVKESK. The CDR3 has 16 residues. V dropped 4 bases and J dropped 3; count of bases not matched to a gene: 5. CDR3 in amino acids: CASSRRTGGDTGELFF. For the CDR3, the DNA is TGTGCCAGCAGCCGGCGGACAGGGGGGGACACCGGGGAGCTGTTTTTT. Complete variable domain (other parts from reference TRBV14 and TRBJ2-2): EAGVTQFPSHSVIEKGQTVTLRCDPISGHDNLYWYRRVMGKEIKFLLHFVKESKQDESGMPNNRFLAERTGGTYSTLKVQPAELEDSGVYFCASSRRTGGDTGELFFGEGSRLTVL.

V gene TRBV29-1 combines with J gene TRBJ2-7, with D maybe TRBD1 (5 bases). The germline V gene encodes CDR1 SQVTM and CDR2 ANQGSEA. Trimming stripped 6 bases from V and 3 bases from J, with 15 bases between. The CDR3 is made up of 13 amino acids. The CDR3: CSVGRHGHYEQYF. DNA for the CDR3: TGCAGCGTGGGTCGACACGGACACTACGAGCAGTACTTC.

J is TRBJ2-7 and V is TRBV7-9; TRBD1 matches 7 bases. The CDR3 length is 11 residues. The germline gives CDR1 SEHNR, CDR2 FQNEAQ (reference sequence). Trimming took 6 bases from V and 12 from J; bases not matched to a gene: 8. The CDR3 sequence is CASRLTGRLYV. DNA for the CDR3: TGTGCCAGCAGATTGACAGGGAGACTGTACGTC.

V is TRBV6-5 and J is TRBJ2-7; TRBD1 matches 8 bases. V shed 6 bases, J shed 2 bases, and the junction held 3 bases outside the gene matches. This CDR3 contains 13 residues. CDR1 MNHEY and CDR2 SVGAGI come from the germline V gene. The CDR3 nucleotides are TGTGCCAGCAGGCGGACAGGGACCTACGAGCAGTACTTC. This sequence encodes CASRRTGTYEQYF.

The gene calls are TRBV10-3 and TRBJ1-4; 9 bases line up with TRBD1. The germline V gene has CDR1 ENHRY and CDR2 SYGVKD. With 6 bases clipped from V and 12 bases from J, the junction kept 11 bases outside the gene matches. The CDR3 spans 14 residues. CDR3 DNA: TGTGCCATCAGATCAGACAGGGGGACCGATGAACTGTTTTTT. It translates to CAIRSDRGTDELFF.

The chain uses TRBV2 and TRBJ2-5; D perhaps matches TRBD1 (5 bases). Trimming cost V 1 base and J 2 bases, with 14 bases left between them. The CDR3 contains 16 residues. Per the germline V gene, CDR1 is SNHLY and CDR2 is FYNNEI. The CDR3 here is CASSEGKGNFQETQYF. CDR3 bases: TGTGCCAGCAGTGAAGGAAAGGGGAACTTTCAAGAGACCCAGTACTTC.

The V and J genes are TRBV15 and TRBJ2-3; D is ambiguous. Trimming cost V 0 bases and J 7 bases, with 8 bases left between them. The germline gives CDR1 LNHNV, CDR2 YYDKDF (reference sequence). The CDR3 is made up of 13 amino acids. The CDR3 spells CATSRDVGYTQYF. The DNA of the CDR3 is TGTGCCACCAGCAGAGATGTAGGGTATACGCAGTATTTT.

This chain uses TRBV5-6 with TRBJ1-2; D is possibly TRBD1 (5 bases). The V gene's germline CDR1 is SGHDT and CDR2 YYEEEE. V lost 3 bases and J 2 bases, leaving 14 bases between the germline ends. CDR3 length equals 15 residues. Written as DNA, the CDR3 is TGTGCCAGCAGCTACCTAACGGGGCCCAACTATGGCTACACCTTC. It is translated as CASSYLTGPNYGYTF. The variable domain in full, with the rest retrieved from reference TRBV5-6 and TRBJ1-2, is DAGVTQSPTHLIKTRGQQVTLRCSPKSGHDTVSWYQQALGQGPQFIFQYYEEEERQRGNFPDRFSGHQFPNYSSELNVNALLLGDSALYLCASSYLTGPNYGYTFGSGTRLTVV.

In regard to this clone: Other DNA sequences in this sample translate to the same CDR3. The gene calls are TRBV19 and TRBJ1-2, with unresolved D. The germline V gene has CDR1 LNHDA and CDR2 SQIVND (reference sequence). This CDR3 has 13 residues. Trimming pared 2 bases from V and 1 base from J, leaving 5 bases between. This CDR3 is CASSISGNYGYTF. The CDR3 region has the DNA TGTGCCAGTAGTATATCCGGTAACTATGGCTACACCTTC.

The J gene is TRBJ2-3, the V gene TRBV7-2; D is possibly TRBD2 (5 bases). The germline V gene encodes CDR1 SGHTA and CDR2 FQGNSA. V was pared by 1 base and J by 2 bases, with 10 bases between. This CDR3 spans 15 amino acids. Here the CDR3 DNA reads TGTGCCAGCAGCTTAGATGGACGGGACACAGATACGCAGTATTTT. Protein sequence: CASSLDGRDTDTQYF.

This clone was picked up a small number of times. The chain joins TRBV14 to TRBJ1-2, with 7 bases matching TRBD1. Looked up from germline, CDR1 is SGHDN and CDR2 is FVKESK. The CDR3 runs 13 residues. Trimming removed 4 bases from V and 3 bases from J; junction bases left unmatched: 2. For the CDR3, the DNA is TGTGCCAGCAGCCTGGGACAGTACTATGGCTACACCTTC. This translates into CASSLGQYYGYTF.

The chain recombines TRBV10-3 with TRBJ2-7, with D tentatively TRBD1 or TRBD2 (5 bases each). The V gene's germline CDR1 is ENHRY and CDR2 SYGVKD. The V end was cut by 8 bases, the J end by 1 base, with 9 bases between. There are 12 residues in the CDR3. DNA for the CDR3: TGTGCCATCGGGACGGGGTCCTACGAGCAGTACTTC. As protein: CAIGTGSYEQYF.

The V call is TRBV6-1, the J call TRBJ2-1; tentatively, D is TRBD2 (6 bases). Germline V gene lookup returns CDR1 MNHNS and CDR2 SASEGT. This CDR3 is built from 15 residues. The ends were cut back, 1 base at V and 10 bases at J, with 17 bases in the middle. The CDR3 region has the DNA TGTGCCAGCAGTGAAGTAGCGGCCGCCCGGGACGAGCAGTTCTTC. This encodes CASSEVAAARDEQFF.